This is a list of T cell receptor beta chains from one sample in a study of PD-1 blockade in classical Hodgkin lymphoma. Using immunoSEQ multiplex PCR, the repertoire was profiled, and TCRdb retains in-frame clones only, with some absent. The sample records tens of thousands of clones, roughly nine tenths being singletons. Material: peripheral blood mononuclear cells (PBMCs), obtained at baseline. These receptors came from a human donor with classical Hodgkin lymphoma. Each CDR3 is given with its conserved first and last residue. The order of the fields is clone size, J gene, V gene, D gene, CDR3 DNA, CDR3 protein. A D gene is named only where the DNA matches it firmly. Expanded clones are given a class, and other clones once, few, many or no size at all.

size: .; J: TRBJ2-7; V: TRBV5-1; D: .; DNA: TGCGCCAGCAGCTTTGAACAACCGCCTTACGAGCAGTACTTC; CDR3: CASSFEQPPYEQYF
size: .; J: TRBJ1-5; V: TRBV18; D: .; DNA: TGTGCCAGCTCACCTGACAGCAATCAGCCCCAGCATTTT; CDR3: CASSPDSNQPQHF
size: .; J: TRBJ1-3; V: TRBV6-5; D: .; DNA: TGTGCCAGCAGTTACTCGACCGGAGGGACCATATATTTT; CDR3: CASSYSTGGTIYF
size: once; J: TRBJ2-5; V: TRBV2; D: .; DNA: TGTGCCAGCAGTGAGTGGGAGACCCAGTACTTC; CDR3: CASSEWETQYF
size: .; J: TRBJ2-7; V: TRBV18; D: TRBD2; DNA: TGTGCCAGCTCACGCGGGGGGTTGTACGAGCAGTACTTC; CDR3: CASSRGGLYEQYF
size: .; J: TRBJ1-5; V: TRBV28; D: .; DNA: TGTGCCAGCAGTTTCATGGGCCTGACTATGAATCAGCCCCAGCATTTT; CDR3: CASSFMGLTMNQPQHF
size: .; J: TRBJ2-2; V: TRBV10-3; D: .; DNA: TGTGCCATCAGTGGACAGGAGGAGACCGGGGAGCTGTTTTTT; CDR3: CAISGQEETGELFF
size: .; J: TRBJ2-1; V: TRBV2; D: TRBD1; DNA: TGTGCCAGCAGTAAGACAGGGGGCGCGTACAATGAGCAGTTCTTC; CDR3: CASSKTGGAYNEQFF
size: few; J: TRBJ2-1; V: TRBV7-9; D: TRBD2; DNA: TGTGCCAGCGGAAGCGGGAGGGGGAACAATGAGCAGTTCTTC; CDR3: CASGSGRGNNEQFF
size: .; J: TRBJ2-7; V: TRBV15; D: .; DNA: TGTGCCACCAGCAGAGATCTTCAGCTTTGGAACTCCTACGAGCAGTACTTC; CDR3: CATSRDLQLWNSYEQYF
size: .; J: TRBJ2-3; V: TRBV10-2; D: .; DNA: TGCGCCAACTCTCGGGACCTCACCTCCCATACGCAGTATTTT; CDR3: CANSRDLTSHTQYF
size: .; J: TRBJ2-4; V: TRBV27; D: TRBD2; DNA: TGTGCCAGCAGTTGGGCGGGGCTAGCGGCTTCTAACATTCAGTACTTC; CDR3: CASSWAGLAASNIQYF
size: once; J: TRBJ1-4; V: TRBV4-1; D: .; DNA: TGCGCCAGCAGCCAAGGTTGGGAAGAAAAACTGTTTTTT; CDR3: CASSQGWEEKLFF
size: .; J: TRBJ2-5; V: TRBV5-1; D: .; DNA: TGCGCCAGCAGCTTGGGGCCCAGCGCCAGTTTTGAGACCCAGTACTTC; CDR3: CASSLGPSASFETQYF
size: .; J: TRBJ2-5; V: TRBV10-3; D: .; DNA: TGTGCCATCAGTGAGTCGTTGGCGGCGCGCCAAGAGACCCAGTACTTC; CDR3: CAISESLAARQETQYF
size: .; J: TRBJ2-3; V: TRBV6-6; D: TRBD2; DNA: TGTGCCAGCCGGCGGGGGGCGAACACAGATACGCAGTATTTT; CDR3: CASRRGANTDTQYF
size: .; J: TRBJ1-2; V: TRBV28; D: .; DNA: TGTGCCAGCAGCTTGGCCCCCGGCGGATACTATGGCTACACCTTC; CDR3: CASSLAPGGYYGYTF
size: .; J: TRBJ2-5; V: TRBV2; D: .; DNA: TGTGCCAGCAGTACGGGGTTAGAGACCCAGTACTTC; CDR3: CASSTGLETQYF
size: .; J: TRBJ2-7; V: TRBV28; D: .; DNA: TGTGCCAGCAGTTTGGAGGGACAGCCGCCCTACGAGCAGTACTTC; CDR3: CASSLEGQPPYEQYF
size: .; J: TRBJ2-3; V: TRBV6-1; D: .; DNA: TGTGCCAGCAGTGAGGGGGCGAGTCGAACAGATACGCAGTATTTT; CDR3: CASSEGASRTDTQYF
size: .; J: TRBJ1-2; V: TRBV6-6; D: TRBD1; DNA: TGTGCCAGCAGGGAAGGACAGGGAGATGGCTACACCTTC; CDR3: CASREGQGDGYTF
size: .; J: TRBJ1-2; V: TRBV18; D: .; DNA: TGTGCCAGCTCACCAGGGGCTAACTATGGCTACACCTTC; CDR3: CASSPGANYGYTF
size: .; J: TRBJ2-2; V: TRBV6-6; D: TRBD1; DNA: TGTGCCAGCATTTCGACAGGGGGTTCTACCGGGGAGCTGTTTTTT; CDR3: CASISTGGSTGELFF
size: .; J: TRBJ2-7; V: TRBV27; D: .; DNA: TGTGCCAGCGGCGAAGGATATCGGGGGTCGAGCTCCTACGAGCAGTACTTC; CDR3: CASGEGYRGSSSYEQYF